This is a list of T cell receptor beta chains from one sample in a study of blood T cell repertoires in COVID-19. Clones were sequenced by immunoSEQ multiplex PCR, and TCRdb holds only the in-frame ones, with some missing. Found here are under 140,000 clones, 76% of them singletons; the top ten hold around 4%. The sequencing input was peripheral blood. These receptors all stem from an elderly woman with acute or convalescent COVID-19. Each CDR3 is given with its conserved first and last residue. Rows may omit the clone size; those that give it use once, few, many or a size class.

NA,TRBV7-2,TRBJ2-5,CASSFWTSGWGTQYF
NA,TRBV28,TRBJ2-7,CASSLGGARNTYEQYF
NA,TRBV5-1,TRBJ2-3,CASSGQPFTDTQYF
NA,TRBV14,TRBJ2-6,CASSHFIGSPWSSGANVLTF
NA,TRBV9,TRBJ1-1,CASSVGVTQGQNTEAFF
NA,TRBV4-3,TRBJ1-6,CASSQAPGLNSPLHF
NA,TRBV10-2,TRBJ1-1,CASSAGRATEAFF
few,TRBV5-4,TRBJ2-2,CASSAAGVGTGELFF
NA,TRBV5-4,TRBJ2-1,CASSLRTSGPNEQFF
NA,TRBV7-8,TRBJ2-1,CASSLAWEGYNEQFF
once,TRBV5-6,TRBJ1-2,CASTLAAYGYTF
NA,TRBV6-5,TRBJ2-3,CASSYTAGREDTQYF
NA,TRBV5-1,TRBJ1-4,CASSDPGGANEKLFF
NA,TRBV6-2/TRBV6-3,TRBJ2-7,CASSYPAYRGSGLDEQYF
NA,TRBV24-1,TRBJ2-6,CATSVAGANVLTF
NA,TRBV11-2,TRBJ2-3,CASSLVGLAGTDTQYF
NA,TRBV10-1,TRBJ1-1,CASSESGEAFF